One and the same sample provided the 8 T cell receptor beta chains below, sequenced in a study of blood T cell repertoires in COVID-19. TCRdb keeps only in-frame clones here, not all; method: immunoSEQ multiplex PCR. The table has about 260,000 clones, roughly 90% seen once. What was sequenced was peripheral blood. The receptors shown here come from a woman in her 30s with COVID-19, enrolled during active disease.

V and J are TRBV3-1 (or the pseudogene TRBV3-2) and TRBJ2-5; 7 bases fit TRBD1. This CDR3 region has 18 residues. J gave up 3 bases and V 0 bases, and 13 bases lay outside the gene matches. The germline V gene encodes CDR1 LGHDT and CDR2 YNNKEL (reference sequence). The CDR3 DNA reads TGTGCCAGCAGCCAAGAAGATCAAAGACAGGGTCTGGAAGAGACCCAGTACTTC. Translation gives CASSQEDQRQGLEETQYF.

This CDR3 is CASSLVGGLAEYTDTQYF. In nucleotides, the CDR3 is TGCGCCAGCAGCTTGGTAGGGGGACTAGCGGAATACACAGATACGCAGTATTTT. The rearrangement uses TRBV5-1 and TRBJ2-3, with 11 bases matching TRBD2. Germline V gives CDR1 SGHRS, CDR2 YFSETQ. V lost 0 bases and J lost 2; bases outside the gene matches: 8. The CDR3 covers 18 residues.

The chain's CDR3 is CASSLGTSDQETQYF. CDR3 DNA sequence: TGCGCCAGCAGCTTAGGGACTAGCGATCAAGAGACCCAGTACTTC. This chain joins TRBV5-1 and TRBJ2-5; the match to TRBD2 covers 10 bases. There are 15 residues in the CDR3. Looked up from germline, CDR1 is SGHRS and CDR2 is YFSETQ. V lost 2 bases and J lost 2; bases outside the gene matches: 3.

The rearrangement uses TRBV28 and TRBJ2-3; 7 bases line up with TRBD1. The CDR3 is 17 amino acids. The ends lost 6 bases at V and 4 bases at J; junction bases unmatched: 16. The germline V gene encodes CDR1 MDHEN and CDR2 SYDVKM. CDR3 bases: TGTGCCAGCAGCACCGCCGGAGACAGGGAAGACGCAGATACGCAGTATTTT. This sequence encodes CASSTAGDREDADTQYF. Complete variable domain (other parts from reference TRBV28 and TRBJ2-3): DVKVTQSSRYLVKRTGEKVFLECVQDMDHENMFWYRQDPGLGLRLIYFSYDVKMKEKGDIPEGYSVSREKKERFSLILESASTNQTSMYLCASSTAGDREDADTQYFGPGTRLTVL.

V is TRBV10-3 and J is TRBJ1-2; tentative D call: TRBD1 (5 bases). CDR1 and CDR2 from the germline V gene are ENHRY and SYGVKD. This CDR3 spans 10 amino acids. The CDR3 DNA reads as TGTGCTGGGGGGAACTATGGCTACACCTTC. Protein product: CAGGNYGYTF.

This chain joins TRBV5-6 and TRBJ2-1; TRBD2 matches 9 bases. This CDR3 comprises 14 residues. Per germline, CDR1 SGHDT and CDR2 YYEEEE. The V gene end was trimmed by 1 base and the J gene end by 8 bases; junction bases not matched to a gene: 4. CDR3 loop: CASSLTSGYDEQFF. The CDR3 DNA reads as TGTGCCAGCAGCTTGACTAGCGGGTACGATGAGCAGTTCTTC.

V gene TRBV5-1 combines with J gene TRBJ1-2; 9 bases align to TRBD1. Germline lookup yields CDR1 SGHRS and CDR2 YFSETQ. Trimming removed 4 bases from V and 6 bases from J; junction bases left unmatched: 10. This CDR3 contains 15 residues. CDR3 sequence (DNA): TGCGCCAGCAGCCATCACAGGGGGCGAGAAGATGGCTACACCTTC. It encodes CASSHHRGREDGYTF. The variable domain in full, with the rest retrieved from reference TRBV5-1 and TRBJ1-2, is KAGVTQTPRYLIKTRGQQVTLSCSPISGHRSVSWYQQTPGQGLQFLFEYFSETQRNKGNFPGRFSGRQFSNSRSEMNVSTLELGDSALYLCASSHHRGREDGYTFGSGTRLTVV.

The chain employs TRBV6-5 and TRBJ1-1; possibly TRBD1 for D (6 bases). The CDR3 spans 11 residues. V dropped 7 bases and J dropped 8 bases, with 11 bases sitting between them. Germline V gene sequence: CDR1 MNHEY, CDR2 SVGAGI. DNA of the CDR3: TGTGCCAGCACCCGAGGGGGAGAAGCTTTCTTT. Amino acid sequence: CASTRGGEAFF.